Relative to its sample, the clone carrying this T cell receptor beta chain is medium-sized (0.01 to 0.1%). The entry originates in a study of early T cells in non-severe SARS-CoV-2 infection. Study details: From unsorted whole blood, bulk RNA was sequenced, and the chains remained unpaired.

The CDR3 has 14 amino acids. Between the trimmed V and J ends, which lost 5 bases and 4 bases, there was a span of 12 bases. Germline CDR1 is LGHNT and CDR2 is FRNRAP. In the library, individual cDNA molecules carried attached unique molecular identifiers. TCRdb itself ran the 5' RACE reads through MiXCR, one entry per CDR3 protein. The sample consists of about 11,000 distinct CDR3 sequences, around 5% of them appearing once. The TCR originated in an adult who was a healthcare worker with PCR-confirmed SARS-CoV-2 infection or an uninfected control (not recorded which). The sequenced sample was whole blood. The rearrangement uses TRBV12-5 and TRBJ1-5; D is uncertain. CDR3 region: CASGADGGNQPQHF. Here the CDR3 DNA reads TGTGCTAGTGGTGCGGACGGCGGTAATCAGCCCCAGCATTTT.